This record concerns one TCR beta chain sequence. Its antigen target is currently unknown. Per-base qualities were not stored, and no clone one base away is much larger. Single viable CD3+CD4+CD8-CD45RO+ cells were sorted as memory CD4+ T cells on a FACSAria II. To determine CMV serostatus, a Roche Elecsys assay was used that detects serum IgG against CMV pp150, pp28, p38 and p52. Once the samples were thawed, total CD4+ T cells were enriched through positive selection using CD4 magnetic microbeads. The samples came from a separate study whose specific focus was interrogating the CD4+ T cell memory repertoire. Following standard operating procedures, peripheral blood mononuclear cells were isolated and cryopreserved, while serum was kept at -80 degrees C. Staining used CD3-PerCP (BW264/56), CD4-APC (RPA-T4), CD45RO-PE (UCHT1) and CD8-Pacific Orange (3B5) antibodies, with Sytox blue excluding non-viable cells.

The Quick-DNA Microprep Kit was used to extract genomic DNA from the sorted cells. Amplification of TCRbeta DNA was done with the immunoSEQ hsTCRbeta kit, following the protocol from the manufacturer. TCRbeta libraries were sequenced on an Illumina MiSeq instrument. In the paper's pipeline: Once out-of-frame sequences had been removed, millions of distinct TCRbeta sequences were left, which works out to an average of approximately 61,000 per individual. Two values were used to score each individual: the count of 150 to 200 previously reported CMV-associated TCRbeta sequences and the total count of productive distinct TCRbeta sequences. A beta-binomial model was reimplemented in Python, and scikit-learn random forests with default parameters were trained on US cohort data. Classifier performance on the Belgian cohort was summarized as median AUC with percentile confidence intervals over 10,000 bootstrap iterations. Drawn from immuneACCESS, this table holds only the in-frame rearrangements with V and J called that TCRdb kept. Clones are partly lost; checked studies trace under half to an unresolved V gene and leave the rest unexplained. That table is the source of V, J and clone size, and D and trimming were worked out from the DNA. The table for this sample lists around 49,000 clones; around 78% of them were counted only once. In total, the top ten clones hold about 0.64% of the sample.

This sample was included in a study of memory CD4+ T cells and cytomegalovirus serostatus (dated by TCRdb to about 2019). Broadly, across the study: The cohort included approximately 35 healthy adults from Belgium, of whom 9 were CMV seropositive and 24 were CMV seronegative. To replicate a published TCR-based CMV serostatus classifier, the researchers sequenced the CD4+ memory TCRbeta repertoires of a Belgian cohort whose cytomegalovirus serostatus was known. Summary of the overall study and its limitations: The results were interpreted as suggesting that the CMV-associated TCR signature is mostly present in the CD4+ memory repertoire. Only CD4+CD45RO+ memory cells were sequenced, in contrast to the original study, in which naive and memory CD4+ and CD8+ populations were covered. Among the 150 to 200 previously reported CMV-associated TCRbeta sequences, 60 to 85 showed up in the CD4+ memory repertoires, with each one found in between one and five individuals. The original-framework classifier achieved a median bootstrapped AUC of about 0.95 with a 95% CI of 0.76-1.00 on the Belgian cohort. For predicting CMV serostatus, the median bootstrapped AUC was approximately 0.95 using the original framework and 0.9 to 0.92 using a US-trained random forest.

The germline V gene yields MNHNS for CDR1 and SASEGT for CDR2. Reading from cysteine to phenylalanine, the CDR3 counts 14 amino acids. Of the read, only the CDR3 DNA is kept; its 42 bases are in frame from base 1. The junction carries 10 bases between V and J, which are trimmed by 2 bases and 2 bases respectively. Sequenced: memory CD4+ T cells from blood. This receptor was identified in an adult in good health and CMV-seronegative. The chain employs TRBV6-1 and TRBJ2-7; there is no confident call for the D gene. The CDR3 protein sequence reads: CASSEMQVPYEQYF. Here is the DNA: TGTGCCAGCAGTGAAATGCAGGTGCCCTACGAGCAGTACTTC.